Described below is a single T cell receptor (beta chain) sequence and its context. Its cognate antigen is unknown. Free of recent acute infections or vaccinations, the donors were healthy HIV-negative adults. This sample was included in a study of shared clonotypes between healthy human individuals. Across the whole study: A donor's plate count was three for CD4 naive and three for CD4 memory; CD8 naive had two and CD8 memory one. The study, taken as a whole, reports: Specimens sampled were limited to blood, with tissue repertoires likely differing.

The V end lost 2 bases, the J end lost 4 bases, and 8 bases lay between the germline ends. The CDR3 runs to 13 residues. Germline-derived CDR1 and CDR2 are WSHSY and SAAADI. The method was immunoSEQ multiplex PCR; TCRdb's version includes in-frame clones alone and lacks a portion of them. This table has over a million clones, around 97% appearing once. This clonotype was sampled from a young man in good health. The sample comprised naive CD4+ T cells sorted from blood. Indicated subset: CD45RA+ positively selected. This chain connects TRBV10-2 to TRBJ1-1; no clear D gene. This CDR3 is CASSEKLITEAFF. In DNA form, the CDR3 reads TGCGCCAGCAGTGAGAAGTTGATCACTGAAGCTTTCTTT.